This T cell receptor (beta chain) is drawn from a study of blood T cell repertoires in COVID-19. Authors' methods: Researchers report that nucleated cell counts were estimated from reference gene primer amplification. Here immunoSEQ multiplex PCR was the method, and the copy in TCRdb shows in-frame clones only, minus some. V and J calls and clone size are as listed in that table; D and trimming were resolved from the DNA. The sample has 100,000 to 120,000 clones, 82% seen once. This CDR3 comprises 15 residues. The germline V gene has CDR1 SGDLS and CDR2 YYNGEE. Trimming pared 4 bases from V and 7 bases from J, leaving 17 bases between.

The sequenced sample consisted of peripheral blood. The source is a woman in her fifties or sixties with acute or convalescent COVID-19. V gene TRBV9 combines with J gene TRBJ2-2, with unresolved D. Here the CDR3 DNA reads TGTGCCAGCAGCCCCCTTGCCGGGTCGGTCGGGGAGCTGTTTTTT. Residues: CASSPLAGSVGELFF.